Sequencing of this TCR beta chain was carried out in a study of T-cell reconstitution after alpha-beta-depleted transplantation in children. Study-level points and caveats: In some patients, recipient T cells and intrathymic progenitors surviving conditioning explained high day-60 diversity. Counts and diversity of T cells one year after transplant came mostly from newly produced T cells. Alpha-beta T cells about two months after transplant reportedly derived from several hundred expanded graft clones.

Comment on this clonotype: Its antigen is unknown.

In germline, CDR1 is MDHEN, CDR2 SYDVKM. With 7 bases clipped from V and 7 bases from J, the junction kept 15 bases outside the gene matches. This CDR3 has 18 residues. Unique molecular identifiers were used to barcode this TCRbeta library. MiXCR was run by TCRdb on the PCR reads, yielding one entry per CDR3 protein. The sample holds some 600,000 distinct CDR3 sequences, 10% to 15% seen once. The chain employs TRBV28 and TRBJ2-2, with 13 bases aligning to TRBD2. The sequences come from PBMCs, mostly from graft donor cells, collected 360 days after TCRalphabeta/CD19-depleted stem cell transplant. The sequence was collected from a male patient aged 5 to 17 who had a stem cell transplant for acute myeloid leukemia, so the T cells may come from the graft donor. In DNA form, the CDR3 reads TGTGCCAGCATTCGGGGACCCAAACTAGCGGGAGGGATCGGGGAGCTGTTTTTT. Translated: CASIRGPKLAGGIGELFF.